This TCR beta chain was identified during a study of cytomegalovirus exposure and HLA in healthy donors. Germline lookup yields CDR1 MDHEN and CDR2 SYDVKM. V was pared by 6 bases and J by 5 bases, with 6 bases of the junction left unmatched. The CDR3 runs to 13 residues. Points on this clone: As yet, its antigen is unknown.

Notes on the study in general: In an earlier analysis, productive rearrangement rates for most beta V segments clustered near 87% or 30%. Indistinguishability led to the exclusion of some V segments, TRBV6-2 and TRBV6-3 included. Presence/absence analyses assumed roughly uniform sequencing depth across donors, which may not hold.

Primers for the PCR totalled 60 Vbeta and 13 Jbeta. Sequenced by immunoSEQ multiplex PCR; TCRdb stores in-frame clones only, minus some. The sample has 150,000 to 200,000 clones; around nine tenths are singletons. This clonotype was sampled from a woman younger than 30 in good health and CMV-seronegative. The sample consisted of PBMCs. The rearrangement joins TRBV28 to TRBJ2-7; 8 positions agree with TRBD1. For the CDR3, the DNA is TGTGCCAGCAGAAGACAGGGGAACAACGAGCAGTACTTC. This gives the protein CASRRQGNNEQYF.